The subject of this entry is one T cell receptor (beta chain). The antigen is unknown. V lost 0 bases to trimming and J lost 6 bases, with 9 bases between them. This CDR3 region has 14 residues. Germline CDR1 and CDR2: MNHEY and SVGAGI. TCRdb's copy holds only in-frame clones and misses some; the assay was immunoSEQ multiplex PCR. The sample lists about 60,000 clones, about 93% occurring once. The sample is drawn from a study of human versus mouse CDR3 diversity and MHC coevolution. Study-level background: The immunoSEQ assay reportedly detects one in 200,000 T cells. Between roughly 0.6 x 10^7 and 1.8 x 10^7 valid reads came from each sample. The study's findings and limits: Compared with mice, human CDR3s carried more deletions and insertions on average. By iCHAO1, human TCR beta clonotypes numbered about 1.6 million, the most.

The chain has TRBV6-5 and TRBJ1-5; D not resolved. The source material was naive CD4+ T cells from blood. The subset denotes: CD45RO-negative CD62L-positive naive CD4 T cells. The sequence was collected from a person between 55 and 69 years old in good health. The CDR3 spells CASSYSGFGQPQHF. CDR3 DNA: TGTGCCAGCAGTTACTCCGGGTTCGGTCAGCCCCAGCATTTT.